The clone carrying this T cell receptor beta chain was recorded many times. Its antigen is not identified. This entry is derived from a study of T cells in Graves' hyperthyroidism and ophthalmopathy. Study-wide results and caveats: A model of 13 V-J pairs discriminated ophthalmopathy from stable hyperthyroidism.

TCR beta CDR3 regions were amplified from RNA. Researchers ran a first-round RT-PCR on the TCR CDR3 using the HTBI primer set. MiXCR, run by TCRdb on the multiplex PCR reads, gives a single entry per CDR3 protein. The repertoire holds 75,000 to 100,000 distinct CDR3 sequences, with around 50% as singletons. V lost 4 bases, J lost 4 bases, and 11 bases lay in between. There are 14 residues in the CDR3. CDR1 and CDR2 (germline): SGHRS, YFSETQ. The material sequenced was blood. The chain couples TRBV5-1 to TRBJ2-2; D may be TRBD1 (6 bases). The sequence came from a woman in her thirties or forties with Graves' hyperthyroidism. CDR3 coding DNA: TGCGCCAGCAGCGGGACACAGACCACCGGGGAGCTGTTTTTT. It translates to CASSGTQTTGELFF.